The 4 T cell receptor beta chains presented below share a single source sample, sequenced in a study of OX40 agonist ivuxolimab in advanced cancers. Profiled with immunoSEQ multiplex PCR; TCRdb holds only in-frame clones, not every one. There are roughly 92,000 clones in the sample; around 80% occur only once, and around 5.5% lies in the top ten. The sample here was CD4+ or CD8+ T cells sorted from blood, taken in a trial of the OX40 agonist ivuxolimab. Receptors were obtained from an adult with an advanced solid tumor such as melanoma, head and neck, liver or kidney cancer.

The chain combines TRBV21-1 with TRBJ2-6; the table names TRBD1, a call not compared with the DNA. TRBV21-1 is recorded as a pseudogene. CDR3 length equals 21 residues. CDR3: CASSKENLKDRGHVGANVLTF. CDR3 bases: TGTGCCAGCAGCAAAGAAAATCTTAAAGACAGGGGCCACGTGGGGGCCAACGTCCTGACTTTC.

This clone was picked up one time. The CDR3 DNA follows: TGTGCCAGCAGCATACTAGCGGGGGTTATAGATACGCAGTATTTT. Translated, it gives CASSILAGVIDTQYF. The chain has TRBV7-9 and TRBJ2-3; TRBD2 aligns across 11 bases. The germline V gene has CDR1 SEHNR and CDR2 FQNEAQ (reference sequence). Unmatched junction bases numbered 6, after V lost 5 bases and J lost 5 bases. CDR3 length: 15 residues.

This clone was recorded once. The chain uses TRBV7-2 and TRBJ2-3, with D perhaps TRBD2 (5 bases). Looked up from germline, CDR1 is SGHTA and CDR2 is FQGNSA. This CDR3 spans 16 amino acids. V was pared by 5 bases and J by 4 bases, with 19 bases between. CDR3 sequence reads: CASSRGLPSGSDTQYF. CDR3 bases: TGTGCCAGCAGCCGCGGACTCCCCTCGGGGTCAGATACGCAGTATTTT.

To note about this clone: Distinct nucleotide sequences in the sample also encode this CDR3. The rearrangement uses TRBV6-6 and TRBJ1-2; TRBD1 agrees at 9 bases. The CDR3 is 14 residues long. The germline V gene encodes CDR1 MNHNY and CDR2 SVGAGI (reference sequence). Germline trimming cut 8 bases from V and 11 bases from J; bases unmatched to any gene: 15. CDR3 sequence reads: CASGRPGQGVGYTF. CDR3 coding DNA: TGTGCCAGCGGAAGACCGGGACAGGGCGTTGGTTACACCTTC.